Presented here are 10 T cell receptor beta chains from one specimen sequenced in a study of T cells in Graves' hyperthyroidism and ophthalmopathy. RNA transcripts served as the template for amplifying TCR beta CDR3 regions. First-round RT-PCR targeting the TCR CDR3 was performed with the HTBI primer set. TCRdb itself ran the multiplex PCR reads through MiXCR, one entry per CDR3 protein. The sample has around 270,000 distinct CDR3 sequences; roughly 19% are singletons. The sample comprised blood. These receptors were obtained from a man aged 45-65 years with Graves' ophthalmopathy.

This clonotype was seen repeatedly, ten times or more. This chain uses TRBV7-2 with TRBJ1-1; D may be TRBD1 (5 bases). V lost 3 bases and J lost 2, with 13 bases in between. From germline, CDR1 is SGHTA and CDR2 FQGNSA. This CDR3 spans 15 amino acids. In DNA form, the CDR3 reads TGTGCCAGCAGCTTCTCGGGGCTACAAAACACTGAAGCTTTCTTT. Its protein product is CASSFSGLQNTEAFF.

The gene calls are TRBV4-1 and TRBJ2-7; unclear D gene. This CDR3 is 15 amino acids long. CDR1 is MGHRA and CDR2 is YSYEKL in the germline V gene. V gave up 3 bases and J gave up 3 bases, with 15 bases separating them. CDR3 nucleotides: TGCGCCAGCAGCCAGGAACCCCAGCGCCTCTACGAGCAGTACTTC. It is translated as CASSQEPQRLYEQYF.

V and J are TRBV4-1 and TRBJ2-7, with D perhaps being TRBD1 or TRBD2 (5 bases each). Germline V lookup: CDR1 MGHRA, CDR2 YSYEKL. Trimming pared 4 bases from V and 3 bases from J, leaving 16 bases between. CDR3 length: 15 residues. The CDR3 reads CASSPAGTEVYEQYF. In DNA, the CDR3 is TGCGCCAGCAGCCCCGCCGGGACGGAAGTCTACGAGCAGTACTTC.

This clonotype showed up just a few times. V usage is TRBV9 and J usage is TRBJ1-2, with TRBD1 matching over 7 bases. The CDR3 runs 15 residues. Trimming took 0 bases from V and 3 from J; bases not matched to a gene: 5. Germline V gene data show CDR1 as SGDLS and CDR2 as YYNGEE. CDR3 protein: CASSVEAGGDYGYTF. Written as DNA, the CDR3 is TGTGCCAGCAGCGTAGAGGCAGGGGGTGACTATGGCTACACCTTC.

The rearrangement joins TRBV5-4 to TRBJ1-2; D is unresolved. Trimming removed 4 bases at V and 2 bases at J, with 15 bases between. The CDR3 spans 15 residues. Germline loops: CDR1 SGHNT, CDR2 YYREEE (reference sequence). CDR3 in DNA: TGTGCCAGCAGCCCGTCTTGGCTCATGAACTATGGCTACACCTTC. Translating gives CASSPSWLMNYGYTF.

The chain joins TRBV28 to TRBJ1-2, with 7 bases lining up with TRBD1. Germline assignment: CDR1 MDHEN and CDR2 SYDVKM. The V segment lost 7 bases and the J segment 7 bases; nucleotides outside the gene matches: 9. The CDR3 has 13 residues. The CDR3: CASIPAGGGGYTF. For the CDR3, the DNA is TGTGCCAGCATTCCGGCAGGGGGGGGTGGCTACACCTTC.

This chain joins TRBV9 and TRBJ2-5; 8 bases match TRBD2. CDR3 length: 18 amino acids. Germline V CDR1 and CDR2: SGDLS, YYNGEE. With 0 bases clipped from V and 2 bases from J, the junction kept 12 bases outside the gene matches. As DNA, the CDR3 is TGTGCCAGCAGCGTAGGAAGCGGGAGTCAAGGATTTCAAGAGACCCAGTACTTC. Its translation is CASSVGSGSQGFQETQYF.

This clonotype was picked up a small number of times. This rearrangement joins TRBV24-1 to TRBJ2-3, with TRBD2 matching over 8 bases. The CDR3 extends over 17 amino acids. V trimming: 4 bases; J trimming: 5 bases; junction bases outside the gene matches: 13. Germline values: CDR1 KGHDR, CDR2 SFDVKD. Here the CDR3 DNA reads TGTGCCACCAGTGACCCCTTGGAAGCGGGAGTGTTAGATACGCAGTATTTT. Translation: CATSDPLEAGVLDTQYF.

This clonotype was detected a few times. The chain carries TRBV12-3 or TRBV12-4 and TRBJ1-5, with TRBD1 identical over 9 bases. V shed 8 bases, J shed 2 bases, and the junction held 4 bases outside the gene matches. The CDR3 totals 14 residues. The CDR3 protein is CASDRTGGNQPQHF. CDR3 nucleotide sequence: TGTGCCAGCGATCGGACAGGGGGCAATCAGCCCCAGCATTTT.

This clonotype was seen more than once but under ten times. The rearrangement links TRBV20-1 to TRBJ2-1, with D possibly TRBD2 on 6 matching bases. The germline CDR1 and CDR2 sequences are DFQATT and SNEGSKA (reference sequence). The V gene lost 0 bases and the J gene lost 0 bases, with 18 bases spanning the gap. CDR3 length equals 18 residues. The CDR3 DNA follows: TGCAGTGCTAGAGATCCCTGGGGAGGCCCGAGCTCCTACAATGAGCAGTTCTTC. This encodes CSARDPWGGPSSYNEQFF.